Described below is a single TCR beta chain sequence and its context. Its antigen is as yet unknown. The data stem from a study of T cells in Graves' hyperthyroidism and ophthalmopathy. Study observations and caveats: Prediction of ophthalmopathy progression came a median approximately 6.6 months pre-onset.

The TCR beta CDR3 regions underwent amplification using RNA transcripts as the source. The HTBI primer set served for first-round RT-PCR of the TCR CDR3. TCRdb re-derived calls from the multiplex PCR reads in MiXCR, one entry per CDR3 protein. This sample has some 600,000 distinct CDR3 sequences, with more than 45% found just once. Patients between 18 and 65 years old had hyperthyroidism, newly diagnosed and lasting under 2 months. Specimen: peripheral blood or thyroid tissue (not recorded which). The origin of this receptor is a woman younger than 35 with Graves' hyperthyroidism.

CDR3 DNA sequence: TGTGCCAGCAGCTCGCAGGGACTACTGAACACCGGGGAGCTGTTTTTT. Protein sequence: CASSSQGLLNTGELFF. The chain recombines TRBV7-3 with TRBJ2-2; the match to TRBD2 covers 7 bases. CDR1 and CDR2 from the germline V gene are SGHTA and FQGTGA. V lost 4 bases and J lost 1; bases outside the gene matches: 6. CDR3 size: 16 residues.